This T cell receptor beta chain stems from a study of blood T cell repertoires in COVID-19. In the study overall: Acute-phase and convalescent COVID-19 samples originated in the United States, Italy and Spain. T cells, B-cell-depleted T cells, or PBMCs supplied cDNA or gDNA.

Sequencing was performed with immunoSEQ multiplex PCR; in TCRdb, only in-frame clones are kept and a portion is missing. There are about 48,000 clones in the sample; just over 90% occur only once, and under 6.5% lies in the top ten. Specimen: peripheral blood. This TCR came from a man aged 65 to 79 with acute or convalescent COVID-19.

In nucleotides, the CDR3 is TGTGCCAGCAGCCGGGTGAGCTCCTACGAGCAGTACTTC. Its translation: CASSRVSSYEQYF. This chain connects TRBV28 to TRBJ2-7; D unresolved. Germline values: CDR1 MDHEN, CDR2 SYDVKM. Trimming cost V 6 bases and J 0 bases, with 9 bases left between them. The CDR3 sequence is 13 residues long. Using reference TRBV28 and TRBJ2-7 for the parts outside the CDR3, the full variable domain is DVKVTQSSRYLVKRTGEKVFLECVQDMDHENMFWYRQDPGLGLRLIYFSYDVKMKEKGDIPEGYSVSREKKERFSLILESASTNQTSMYLCASSRVSSYEQYFGPGTRLTVT.